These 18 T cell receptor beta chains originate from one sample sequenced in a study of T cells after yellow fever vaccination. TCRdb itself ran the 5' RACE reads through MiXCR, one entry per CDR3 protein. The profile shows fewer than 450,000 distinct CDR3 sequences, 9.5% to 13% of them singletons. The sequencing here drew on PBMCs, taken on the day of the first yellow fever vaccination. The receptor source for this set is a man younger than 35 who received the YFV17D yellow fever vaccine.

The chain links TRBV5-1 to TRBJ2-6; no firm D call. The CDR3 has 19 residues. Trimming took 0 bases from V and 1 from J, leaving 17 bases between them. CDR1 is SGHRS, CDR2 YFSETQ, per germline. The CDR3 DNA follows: TGCGCCAGCAGCTTGGCCTCGGCCGCTTCCACATCTGGGGCCAACGTCCTGACTTTC. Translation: CASSLASAASTSGANVLTF.

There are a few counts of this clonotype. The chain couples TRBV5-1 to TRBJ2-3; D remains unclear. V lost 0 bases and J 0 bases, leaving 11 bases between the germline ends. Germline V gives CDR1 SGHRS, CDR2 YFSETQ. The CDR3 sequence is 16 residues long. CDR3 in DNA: TGCGCCAGCAGCTTGGAGGTAGCCAGTAGCACAGATACGCAGTATTTT. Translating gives CASSLEVASSTDTQYF.

CDR3 sequence (DNA): TGTGCCAGCAGTCGTGAAACCGGGACAGATACGCAGTATTTT. Translating it yields CASSRETGTDTQYF. The V gene is TRBV6-1, the J gene TRBJ2-3, with no clear D. The CDR3 is 14 residues long. V lost 5 bases to trimming and J lost 3 bases, with 12 bases between them. Germline V lookup: CDR1 MNHNS, CDR2 SASEGT.

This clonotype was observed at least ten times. The CDR3 sequence is CASSFVRTDTQYF. The CDR3 DNA follows: TGTGCCAGCAGCTTTGTACGCACAGATACGCAGTATTTT. The V call is TRBV7-3, the J call TRBJ2-3; D is unclear. This CDR3 region has 13 residues. CDR1 is SGHTA and CDR2 is FQGTGA in the germline V gene. V lost 3 bases and J 1 base, leaving 5 bases between the germline ends.

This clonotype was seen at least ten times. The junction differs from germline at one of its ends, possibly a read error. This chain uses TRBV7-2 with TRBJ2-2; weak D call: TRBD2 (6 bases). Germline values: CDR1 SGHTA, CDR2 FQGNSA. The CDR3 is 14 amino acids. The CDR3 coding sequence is TGCGCCAGCAGCTTGGAGGGGAGAACCGGGGAGCTGTTTTTT. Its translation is CASSLEGRTGELFF.

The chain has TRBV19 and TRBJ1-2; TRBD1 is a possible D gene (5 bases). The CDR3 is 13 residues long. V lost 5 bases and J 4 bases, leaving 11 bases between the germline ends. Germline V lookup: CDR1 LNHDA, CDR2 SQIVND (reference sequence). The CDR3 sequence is CASSPVGGYGYTF. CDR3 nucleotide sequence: TGTGCCAGTAGTCCTGTGGGGGGCTATGGCTACACCTTC.

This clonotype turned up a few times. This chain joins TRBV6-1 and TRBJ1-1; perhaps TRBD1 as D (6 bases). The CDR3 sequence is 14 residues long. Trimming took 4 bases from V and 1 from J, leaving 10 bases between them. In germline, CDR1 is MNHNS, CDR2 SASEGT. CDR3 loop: CASSATGANTEAFF. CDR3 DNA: TGTGCCAGCAGTGCGACAGGAGCGAACACTGAAGCTTTCTTT.

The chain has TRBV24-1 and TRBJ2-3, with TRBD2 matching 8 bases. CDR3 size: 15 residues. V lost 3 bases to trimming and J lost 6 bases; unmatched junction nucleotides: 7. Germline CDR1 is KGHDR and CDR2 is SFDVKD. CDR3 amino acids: CATSDPGTRGDTQYF. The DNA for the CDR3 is TGTGCCACCAGTGATCCCGGGACTAGGGGGGATACGCAGTATTTT.

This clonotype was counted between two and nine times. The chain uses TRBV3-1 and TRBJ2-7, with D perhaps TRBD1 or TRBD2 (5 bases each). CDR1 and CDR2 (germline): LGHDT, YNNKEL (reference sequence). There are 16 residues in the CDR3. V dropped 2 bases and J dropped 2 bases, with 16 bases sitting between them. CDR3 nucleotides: TGTGCCAGCAGCCAAACACGCTTCTGGGGGACCTACGAGCAGTACTTC. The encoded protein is CASSQTRFWGTYEQYF.

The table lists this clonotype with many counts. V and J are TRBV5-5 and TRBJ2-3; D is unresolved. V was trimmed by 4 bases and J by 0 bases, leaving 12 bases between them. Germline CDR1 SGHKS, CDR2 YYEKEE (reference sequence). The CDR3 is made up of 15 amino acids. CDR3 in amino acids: CASSPPPTSTDTQYF. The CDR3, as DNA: TGTGCCAGCAGCCCCCCCCCGACCAGCACAGATACGCAGTATTTT.

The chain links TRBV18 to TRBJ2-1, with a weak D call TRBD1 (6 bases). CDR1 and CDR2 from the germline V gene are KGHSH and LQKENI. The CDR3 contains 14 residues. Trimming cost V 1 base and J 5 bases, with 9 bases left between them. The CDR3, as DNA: TGTGCCAGCTCACCACGACAGGCCCACAATGAGCAGTTCTTC. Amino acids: CASSPRQAHNEQFF.

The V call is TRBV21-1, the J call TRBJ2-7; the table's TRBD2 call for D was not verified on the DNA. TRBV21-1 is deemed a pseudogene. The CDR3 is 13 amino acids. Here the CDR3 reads CASKEYASDEQYV. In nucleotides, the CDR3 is TGTGCCAGCAAGGAGTACGCTAGCGACGAGCAGTACGTC.

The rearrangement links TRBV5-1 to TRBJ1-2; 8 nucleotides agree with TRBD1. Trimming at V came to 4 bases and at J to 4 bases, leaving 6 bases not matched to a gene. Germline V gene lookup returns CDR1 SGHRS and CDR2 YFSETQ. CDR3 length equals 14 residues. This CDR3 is CASSRDRSPYGYTF. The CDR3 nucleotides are TGCGCCAGCAGCCGGGACAGGTCTCCCTATGGCTACACCTTC.

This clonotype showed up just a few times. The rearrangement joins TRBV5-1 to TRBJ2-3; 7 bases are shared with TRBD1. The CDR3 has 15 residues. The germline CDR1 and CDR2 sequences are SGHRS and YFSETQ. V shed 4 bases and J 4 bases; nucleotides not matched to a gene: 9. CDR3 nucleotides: TGCGCCAGCAGCGCAAGGGGGCTGGGGGCAGATACGCAGTATTTT. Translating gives CASSARGLGADTQYF.

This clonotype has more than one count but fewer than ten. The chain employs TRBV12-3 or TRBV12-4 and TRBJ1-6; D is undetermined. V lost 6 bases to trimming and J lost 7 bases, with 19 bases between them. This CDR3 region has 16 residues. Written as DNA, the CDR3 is TGTGCCAGCAGCCCCGGGCAGAGGCAGAAGAATTCACCCCTCCACTTT. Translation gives CASSPGQRQKNSPLHF.

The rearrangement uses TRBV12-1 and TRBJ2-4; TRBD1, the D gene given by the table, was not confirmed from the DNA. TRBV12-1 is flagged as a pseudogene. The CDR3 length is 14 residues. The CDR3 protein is CASSFQGAQDIQYF. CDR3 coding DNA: TGTGCCAGCAGCTTTCAGGGGGCTCAGGACATTCAGTACTTC.

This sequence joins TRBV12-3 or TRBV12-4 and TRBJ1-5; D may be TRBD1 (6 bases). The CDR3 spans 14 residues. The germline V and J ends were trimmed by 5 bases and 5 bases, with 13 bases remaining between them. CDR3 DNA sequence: TGTGCCAGCAGTATCTACAGGGAGGATCAGCCCCAGCATTTT. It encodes CASSIYREDQPQHF.

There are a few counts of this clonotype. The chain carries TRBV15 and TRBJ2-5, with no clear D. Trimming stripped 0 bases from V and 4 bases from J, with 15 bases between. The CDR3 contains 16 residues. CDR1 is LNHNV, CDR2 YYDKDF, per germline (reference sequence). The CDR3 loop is CATSRDRRTLLETQYF. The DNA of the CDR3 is TGTGCCACCAGCAGAGATAGGAGAACCCTTCTAGAGACCCAGTACTTC.